Following are 18 T cell receptor beta chains from one sample sequenced in a study of identical twins. One entry per CDR3 protein, called by TCRdb with MiXCR from the 5' RACE reads. This table holds 400,000 to 500,000 distinct CDR3 sequences, roughly 18% found once. Sequenced sample: naive T cells sorted from blood. The receptors derive from a man in his fifties in good health.

This clonotype was found many times. The chain uses TRBV20-1 and TRBJ2-3, with D possibly called TRBD1 or TRBD2 (5 bases each). The V and J ends lost 4 bases and 1 base respectively, with 12 bases between them. This CDR3 region has 14 residues. Germline values: CDR1 DFQATT, CDR2 SNEGSKA (reference sequence). The CDR3 DNA is TGCAGTGCTATGGGGGTCCGTCGCACAGATACGCAGTATTTT. Protein: CSAMGVRRTDTQYF.

This clonotype was counted a few times. The V call is TRBV12-3 or TRBV12-4, the J call TRBJ1-2; D call uncertain. The V gene lost 5 bases and the J gene lost 4 bases, with 8 bases spanning the gap. This CDR3 has 12 residues. The chain's CDR3 is CASSQYSYGYTF. CDR3 in DNA: TGTGCCAGCAGTCAATACAGCTATGGCTACACCTTC.

This clonotype appeared a few times. The chain carries TRBV24-1 and TRBJ2-1; D is unclear. Germline assignment: CDR1 KGHDR and CDR2 SFDVKD. V was clipped by 5 bases and J by 8 bases, with 12 bases between them. The CDR3 sequence is 13 residues long. This CDR3 reads CATSVPDLDEQFF. The CDR3 DNA is TGTGCCACCAGTGTTCCAGACCTAGATGAGCAGTTCTTC.

This clonotype has ten or more counts. J is TRBJ2-7 and V is TRBV30, with D possibly being TRBD2 (5 bases). Per the germline V gene, CDR1 is GTSNPN and CDR2 is SVGIG (reference sequence). This CDR3 region has 14 residues. Trimming stripped 2 bases from V and 1 base from J, with 12 bases between. CDR3 sequence: CAWSITGFSYEQYF. Here the CDR3 DNA reads TGTGCCTGGAGTATTACGGGGTTTTCCTACGAGCAGTACTTC.

This clonotype has just one count. Given the absence of the conserved phenylalanine or tryptophan at the CDR3 end, a read error is likely. The rearrangement uses TRBV20-1 and TRBJ2-3, with a weak D call TRBD1 (5 bases). The ends were cut back, 3 bases at V and 6 bases at J, with 7 bases in the middle. CDR1 is DFQATT, CDR2 SNEGSKA, per germline (reference sequence). The CDR3 runs to 11 residues. CDR3 nucleotides: TGCAGTGCTAGGGCAGGGGATACGCAGTATTCT. Translating gives CSARAGDTQYS.

At least ten counts were recorded for this clonotype. The chain has TRBV20-1 and TRBJ2-1, with 9 bases that match TRBD2. V lost 0 bases, J lost 10 bases, and 13 bases stayed unmatched. The CDR3 runs 16 residues. Per germline, CDR1 DFQATT and CDR2 SNEGSKA (reference sequence). CDR3: CSARDRQIAGAHEQFF. Written as DNA, the CDR3 is TGCAGTGCTAGAGATCGGCAAATAGCGGGGGCCCACGAGCAGTTCTTC.

This clonotype was seen repeatedly, ten times or more. The gene calls are TRBV5-1 and TRBJ2-6; either TRBD1 or TRBD2 may supply D (6 bases each). The germline V gene has CDR1 SGHRS and CDR2 YFSETQ. The CDR3 covers 15 residues. V lost 10 bases to trimming and J lost 2 bases, with 16 bases between them. The CDR3 is CAARPGEAGANVLTF. The CDR3 DNA sequence: TGCGCCGCACGTCCAGGGGAGGCTGGGGCCAACGTCCTGACTTTC. Full variable domain (missing parts from reference TRBV5-1 and TRBJ2-6): KAGVTQTPRYLIKTRGQQVTLSCSPISGHRSVSWYQQTPGQGLQFLFEYFSETQRNKGNFPGRFSGRQFSNSRSEMNVSTLELGDSALYLCAARPGEAGANVLTFGAGSRLTVL.

This clonotype occurred many times. The chain employs TRBV7-9 and TRBJ2-1; D gene ambiguous. From germline, CDR1 is SEHNR and CDR2 FQNEAQ (reference sequence). The CDR3 runs to 14 residues. Deletions cut 2 bases from V and 4 bases from J, with 9 bases between. CDR3 DNA: TGTGCCAGCAGCTTATCTGTCGAATACAATGAGCAGTTCTTC. Amino acid sequence: CASSLSVEYNEQFF.

This clonotype was seen only a few times. V gene TRBV15 combines with J gene TRBJ2-3; D is unresolved. This CDR3 spans 13 amino acids. Germline V lookup: CDR1 LNHNV, CDR2 YYDKDF (reference sequence). Trimming stripped 6 bases from V and 0 bases from J, with 7 bases between. The CDR3 DNA reads as TGTGCCACCAGTCAGTTGAGCACAGATACGCAGTATTTT. It yields the protein CATSQLSTDTQYF.

The rearrangement joins TRBV7-2 to TRBJ2-2; perhaps TRBD1 as D (7 bases). The CDR3 runs 14 residues. Between the trimmed V and J ends, which lost 6 bases and 1 base, there was a span of 9 bases. Germline lookup yields CDR1 SGHTA and CDR2 FQGNSA. This chain's CDR3 is CASRRDRNTGELFF. In DNA, the CDR3 is TGTGCCAGCAGGCGGGACAGGAACACCGGGGAGCTGTTTTTT.

In regard to this clonotype: Lacking the conserved final phenylalanine or tryptophan, this CDR3 likely reflects a read error. The chain is built from TRBV30 and TRBJ1-5; TRBD1 matches 9 bases. V was pared by 2 bases and J by 2 bases, with 1 base of the junction left unmatched. The germline CDR1 and CDR2 sequences are GTSNPN and SVGIG (reference sequence). There are 14 residues in the CDR3. CDR3 residues: CAWSRTGGNQPQHC. For the CDR3, the DNA is TGTGCCTGGAGTCGGACAGGGGGCAATCAGCCCCAGCATTGT.

This clonotype has a handful of counts. This chain links TRBV7-2 with TRBJ2-7; maybe TRBD2 (6 bases). The CDR3 has 14 residues. V lost 10 bases and J 2 bases, leaving 18 bases between the germline ends. From germline, CDR1 is SGHTA and CDR2 FQGNSA. DNA for the CDR3: TGTGCCACCCGGGGTGGGGGAGGCCCCTACGAGCAGTACTTC. It codes for CATRGGGGPYEQYF.

Many counts were recorded for this clonotype. The CDR3 DNA is TGTGCCAGCAGTTTCGGGCGGATTCCCTACGAGCAGTACTTC. Amino acid sequence: CASSFGRIPYEQYF. The chain couples TRBV12-3 or TRBV12-4 to TRBJ2-7; the D is unclear. V lost 3 bases and J lost 2, with 11 bases in between. The CDR3 extends over 14 amino acids.

This clonotype was seen ten or more times. This chain connects TRBV5-1 to TRBJ1-1; no clear D gene. V was clipped by 2 bases and J by 8 bases, with 13 bases between them. From germline, CDR1 is SGHRS and CDR2 YFSETQ. CDR3 length: 13 residues. CDR3 bases: TGCGCCAGCAGCTTCGGATCCCCAATCGAAGCTTTCTTT. Translating it yields CASSFGSPIEAFF.

This sequence joins TRBV20-1 and TRBJ2-1; 9 positions agree with TRBD2. The CDR3 loop spans 16 amino acids. The V gene's germline CDR1 is DFQATT and CDR2 SNEGSKA (reference sequence). V was pared by 3 bases and J by 4 bases, with 10 bases of the junction left unmatched. DNA of the CDR3: TGCAGTGCTAGGCCCCTTCGGACTAGCGCATACAATGAGCAGTTCTTC. Its protein product is CSARPLRTSAYNEQFF.

This clonotype has only a few counts. V usage is TRBV11-1 and J usage is TRBJ2-7; 7 nucleotides align to TRBD2. The CDR3 covers 12 residues. V dropped 8 bases and J dropped 2; count of bases not matched to a gene: 3. Germline values: CDR1 SGHAT, CDR2 FQDESV (reference sequence). The DNA of the CDR3 is TGTGCCAGCTTTGGACTAGCCTACGAGCAGTACTTC. It translates to CASFGLAYEQYF. Complete variable domain (other parts from reference TRBV11-1 and TRBJ2-7): EAEVAQSPRYKITEKSQAVAFWCDPISGHATLYWYRQILGQGPELLVQFQDESVVDDSQLPKDRFSAERLKGVDSTLKIQPAELGDSAMYLCASFGLAYEQYFGPGTRLTVT.

The V gene is TRBV20-1, the J gene TRBJ2-1, with D perhaps being TRBD1 or TRBD2 (6 bases each). The length of the CDR3 is 16 residues. Germline CDR1 and CDR2: DFQATT and SNEGSKA (reference sequence). V was clipped by 1 base and J by 6 bases, with 19 bases between them. CDR3 residues: CSARGLEGGYINEQFF. The CDR3 coding sequence is TGCAGTGCTAGAGGATTGGAGGGGGGATACATCAATGAGCAGTTCTTC.

V usage is TRBV29-1 and J usage is TRBJ1-2; D possibly corresponds to TRBD1 (5 bases). CDR1 is SQVTM, CDR2 ANQGSEA, per germline. V shed 6 bases and J shed 14 bases, with 13 bases lying between them. This CDR3 contains 9 residues. The CDR3 loop is CSVDGGGTF. CDR3 bases: TGCAGCGTCGACGGGGGAGGAACCTTC.